The 20 T cell receptor beta chains reported below all come from one sample, sequenced in a study of T cell repertoires in cytomegalovirus infection. Their target antigens are unknown. One entry per CDR3 protein results from TCRdb running MiXCR on the reads. The data show nearly 700,000 distinct CDR3 sequences, roughly 33% seen once. The source was cultured PBMCs, collected from culture after CMV antigen stimulation. The receptors stem from a human donor in good health (CMV status not recorded). Some clones in this sample may be carry-over from other donors' samples.

The chain employs TRBV7-2 and TRBJ2-7; D gene unclear. Germline V lookup: CDR1 SGHTA, CDR2 FQGNSA. CDR3 length equals 16 residues. Trimming stripped 4 bases from V and 1 base from J, with 17 bases between. CDR3 sequence (DNA): TGTGCCAGCAGCTCGGACGACGGAATACCATCCTACGAGCAGTACTTC. This gives the protein CASSSDDGIPSYEQYF.

A word on this clonotype: The junction departs from germline at one end; a sequencing error may be responsible. The chain recombines TRBV18 with TRBJ1-5; 7 bases are a match to TRBD1. Germline CDR1 is KGHSH and CDR2 is LQKENI. The CDR3 length is 14 residues. This CDR3 reads CDSSQGQVGQPQHF. For the CDR3, the DNA is TGTGACAGCTCACAAGGACAGGTCGGTCAGCCCCAGCATTTT.

This chain links TRBV24-1 with TRBJ2-3; a possible D gene is TRBD2 (6 bases). Germline V gene lookup returns CDR1 KGHDR and CDR2 SFDVKD. This CDR3 is 18 amino acids long. V lost 5 bases to trimming and J lost 2 bases, with 22 bases between them. The chain's CDR3 is CATSAGPNQRAHTDTQYF. CDR3 nucleotides: TGTGCCACCAGTGCGGGCCCGAACCAGCGGGCCCACACAGATACGCAGTATTTT.

This chain joins TRBV29-1 and TRBJ2-1; TRBD2 agrees at 8 bases. V was pared by 0 bases and J by 2 bases, with 12 bases of the junction left unmatched. The CDR3 loop spans 18 amino acids. Germline V gene data show CDR1 as SQVTM and CDR2 as ANQGSEA. The CDR3 reads CSVEDPGTSGLPYNEQFF. The CDR3 region has the DNA TGCAGCGTTGAAGATCCGGGAACTAGCGGCCTACCCTACAATGAGCAGTTCTTC.

The chain carries TRBV5-4 and TRBJ2-3, with D perhaps matching TRBD2 (5 bases). The germline CDR1 and CDR2 sequences are SGHNT and YYREEE (reference sequence). V dropped 3 bases and J dropped 3 bases, with 14 bases sitting between them. The CDR3 extends over 15 amino acids. The DNA of the CDR3 is TGTGCCAGCAGCTCGCGCTTAGCGTCAACAGATACGCAGTATTTT. As protein: CASSSRLASTDTQYF.

The chain combines TRBV18 with TRBJ2-1; D ambiguous. CDR3 size: 13 residues. Germline V gives CDR1 KGHSH, CDR2 LQKENI. V was shortened by 3 bases and J by 8 bases, with 11 bases between the two germline ends. This chain's CDR3 is CASSPSQRDEQFF. The CDR3 DNA sequence: TGTGCCAGCTCACCGTCCCAAAGGGATGAGCAGTTCTTC.

The genes are TRBV6-1 and TRBJ2-3; no clear D gene. This CDR3 has 16 amino acids. V shed 3 bases and J shed 0 bases, with 13 bases lying between them. Per the germline V gene, CDR1 is MNHNS and CDR2 is SASEGT. CDR3 coding DNA: TGTGCCAGCAGTGAGGAGTGTTGCGGTAGCACAGATACGCAGTATTTT. This encodes CASSEECCGSTDTQYF.

This chain uses TRBV5-4 with TRBJ2-5, with TRBD2 matching 11 bases. From germline, CDR1 is SGHNT and CDR2 YYREEE (reference sequence). The CDR3 runs 16 residues. Trimming took 4 bases from V and 2 from J; bases not matched to a gene: 7. In nucleotides, the CDR3 is TGTGCCAGCAGCCTAATGGGGACTAGCGGACAAGAGACCCAGTACTTC. Protein sequence: CASSLMGTSGQETQYF.

The rearrangement uses TRBV6-5 and TRBJ1-6; a weak D match, TRBD1 (6 bases). This CDR3 has 14 residues. V lost 4 bases, J lost 7 bases, and 11 bases lay in between. Germline CDR1 reads MNHEY; CDR2 reads SVGAGI. As DNA, the CDR3 is TGTGCCAGCAGTTCAGGACAGCACAATTCACCCCTCCACTTT. This encodes CASSSGQHNSPLHF.

This clonotype was counted a few times. In DNA form, the CDR3 reads TGTGCCAGCAGCAACTACGCCGGGGAGCTGTTTTTT. It encodes CASSNYAGELFF. The genes are TRBV7-2 and TRBJ2-2; the D is unclear. This CDR3 is 12 amino acids long. The germline gives CDR1 SGHTA, CDR2 FQGNSA. With 5 bases removed from V and 6 bases from J, the gap between germline ends came to 7 bases.

V and J are TRBV4-1 and TRBJ2-7, with D tentatively TRBD1 (6 bases). The germline gives CDR1 MGHRA, CDR2 YSYEKL. The CDR3 is made up of 16 amino acids. Trimming took 0 bases from V and 7 from J, leaving 19 bases between them. CDR3 sequence (DNA): TGCGCCAGCAGCCAAGACGAGGGCACAGTCCAGGGGGAGCAGTACTTC. This encodes CASSQDEGTVQGEQYF.

The rearrangement links TRBV19 to TRBJ2-2; a weak D match, TRBD2 (5 bases). Germline CDR1 is LNHDA and CDR2 is SQIVND (reference sequence). This CDR3 has 15 residues. Trimming cost V 4 bases and J 1 base, with 10 bases left between them. CDR3 sequence: CASSNLGGNTGELFF. CDR3 nucleotides: TGTGCCAGTAGTAACCTTGGAGGGAACACCGGGGAGCTGTTTTTT.

This clonotype was recorded many times. The rearrangement uses TRBV7-2 and TRBJ2-3; D is perhaps TRBD1 or TRBD2 (5 bases each). The CDR3 consists of 15 residues. V was clipped by 6 bases and J by 4 bases, with 17 bases between them. From germline, CDR1 is SGHTA and CDR2 FQGNSA. CDR3 nucleotide sequence: TGTGCCAGCAGTTCTATGGGGGAAAGAGCAGATACGCAGTATTTT. It codes for CASSSMGERADTQYF.

The chain has TRBV11-2 and TRBJ2-1; tentatively, D is TRBD1 or TRBD2 (6 bases each). CDR1 is SGHAT, CDR2 FQNNGV, per germline. V lost 3 bases and J 0 bases, leaving 12 bases between the germline ends. This CDR3 is built from 16 residues. CDR3 amino acids: CASSFRGDSSYNEQFF. For the CDR3, the DNA is TGTGCCAGCAGCTTTAGGGGGGATAGCTCCTACAATGAGCAGTTCTTC.

The rearrangement joins TRBV2 to TRBJ2-1; D is possibly TRBD2 (6 bases). This CDR3 has 12 amino acids. Germline loops: CDR1 SNHLY, CDR2 FYNNEI. Trimming pared 10 bases from V and 6 bases from J, leaving 13 bases between. The CDR3 DNA reads TGTGCCACTTTAGGGAGGTTCAATGAGCAGTTCTTC. This gives the protein CATLGRFNEQFF. The full variable domain, rest sourced from reference TRBV2 and TRBJ2-1, is EPEVTQTPSHQVTQMGQEVILRCVPISNHLYFYWYRQILGQKVEFLVSFYNNEISEKSEIFDDQFSVERPDGSNFTLKIRSTKLEDSAMYFCATLGRFNEQFFGPGTRLTVL.

The V call is TRBV4-2, the J call TRBJ1-6; TRBD1 is a possible D gene (5 bases). Germline assignment: CDR1 LGHNA and CDR2 YNFKEQ. V dropped 0 bases and J dropped 13 bases, with 10 bases sitting between them. CDR3 length: 13 amino acids. CDR3 amino acids: CASSQDRVGPLHF. Written as DNA, the CDR3 is TGTGCCAGCAGCCAAGACAGGGTGGGGCCCCTCCACTTT.

This clonotype was seen repeatedly, ten times or more. The V call is TRBV7-2, the J call TRBJ2-3, with D unresolved. Trimming pared 5 bases from V and 1 base from J, leaving 10 bases between. Germline V gives CDR1 SGHTA, CDR2 FQGNSA. The CDR3 runs 14 residues. CDR3 in amino acids: CASSLSPGTDTQYF. Written as DNA, the CDR3 is TGTGCCAGCAGCCTTTCCCCGGGCACAGATACGCAGTATTTT.

V and J are TRBV27 and TRBJ2-2; no clear D gene. V shed 3 bases and J shed 0 bases, with 8 bases lying between them. This CDR3 region has 15 residues. The germline V gene has CDR1 MNHEY and CDR2 SMNVEV (reference sequence). Written as DNA, the CDR3 is TGTGCCAGCAGTTTCAGTAGAGCGAACACCGGGGAGCTGTTTTTT. It yields the protein CASSFSRANTGELFF.

The rearrangement links TRBV4-1 to TRBJ1-4, with unresolved D. The V end lost 0 bases, the J end lost 0 bases, and 8 bases lay between the germline ends. The germline V gene encodes CDR1 MGHRA and CDR2 YSYEKL. The CDR3 length is 16 residues. The DNA of the CDR3 is TGCGCCAGCAGCCAAGAATGGCCCGCAACTAATGAAAAACTGTTTTTT. It translates to CASSQEWPATNEKLFF.

This clonotype was seen a few times. The chain links TRBV19 to TRBJ2-1; 15 bases are shared with TRBD2. The germline CDR1 and CDR2 sequences are LNHDA and SQIVND (reference sequence). The CDR3 loop spans 17 amino acids. The trim removed 5 bases at V and 7 bases at J, leaving 9 bases unmatched. The CDR3 DNA is TGTGCCAGTAGTTCCTATTCGGGACTAGCGGGAGGAAATGAGCAGTTCTTC. This translates into CASSSYSGLAGGNEQFF.